This T cell receptor (beta chain) was sequenced for a study of cytomegalovirus exposure and HLA in healthy donors. Study outcomes and limitations: There were some public TCRs occurring in many donors, but most TCR sequences were rare. Owing to their indistinguishability, certain V segments, notably TRBV6-2 and TRBV6-3, were excluded. Reports indicated that the classifier achieved high specificity and sensitivity in diagnosing cytomegalovirus status.

As regards this clone: The antigen is not known.

The PCR had 60 Vbeta and 13 Jbeta primers. The protocol was immunoSEQ multiplex PCR, while the TCRdb copy is restricted to in-frame clones and leaves out a portion. This sample has about 130,000 clones, with 74% found just once. V was shortened by 4 bases and J by 8 bases, with 15 bases between the two germline ends. This CDR3 has 15 amino acids. Germline loops: CDR1 MNHEY, CDR2 SVGAGI. The receptor comes from a woman in her fifties or sixties in good health and CMV-seropositive. Source material: PBMCs. This chain links TRBV6-5 with TRBJ1-6; tentative D call: TRBD1 (6 bases). Here the CDR3 reads CASSWSGAKDSPLHF. The CDR3 bases are TGTGCCAGCAGTTGGTCAGGGGCAAAGGATTCACCCCTCCACTTT.